These 7 T cell receptor beta chains were all obtained from the same sample, sequenced in a study of T-cell reconstitution after alpha-beta-depleted transplantation in children. Unique molecular identifiers were incorporated during preparation of the TCRbeta library. One entry per CDR3 protein results from TCRdb running MiXCR on the PCR reads. The sample records about 510,000 distinct CDR3 sequences, approximately 10% being singletons. The sample in question was PBMCs, mostly from graft donor cells, obtained 180 days after TCRalphabeta/CD19-depleted stem cell transplant. These receptor sequences come from a female patient aged 2-9 years who had a stem cell transplant for aplastic anemia, so the T cells may come from the graft donor.

The chain has TRBV28 and TRBJ1-1; D gene unclear. The CDR3 length is 14 residues. V was cut by 7 bases and J by 10 bases, with 22 bases left in between. The V gene's germline CDR1 is MDHEN and CDR2 SYDVKM. DNA of the CDR3: TGTGCCAGCACCTCTTCCGGACCCACGAAGGGAGCTTTCTTT. The encoded protein is CASTSSGPTKGAFF. The entire variable domain, with the rest obtained from reference TRBV28 and TRBJ1-1, is as follows: DVKVTQSSRYLVKRTGEKVFLECVQDMDHENMFWYRQDPGLGLRLIYFSYDVKMKEKGDIPEGYSVSREKKERFSLILESASTNQTSMYLCASTSSGPTKGAFFGQGTRLTVV.

This clonotype was found a few times. The chain uses TRBV20-1 and TRBJ2-7, with D perhaps TRBD1 or TRBD2 (6 bases each). The CDR3 is 15 residues long. Trimming removed 0 bases from V and 0 bases from J, with 12 bases in between. CDR1 DFQATT and CDR2 SNEGSKA come from the germline V gene (reference sequence). The CDR3 DNA reads as TGCAGTGCTAGAGATTACGGGGGCAGCTCCTACGAGCAGTACTTC. This encodes CSARDYGGSSYEQYF.

The gene calls are TRBV14 and TRBJ1-2, with no clear D. Germline values: CDR1 SGHDN, CDR2 FVKESK. The CDR3 spans 13 residues. V was shortened by 1 base and J by 6 bases, with 9 bases between the two germline ends. CDR3 DNA: TGTGCCAGCAGCCAAGGGACGTCCCATGGCTACACCTTC. Translating gives CASSQGTSHGYTF.

In its sample, this clonotype was seen a few times. The chain uses TRBV28 and TRBJ2-1; 7 nucleotides agree with TRBD2. Germline CDR1 MDHEN, CDR2 SYDVKM. This CDR3 is built from 16 residues. Germline trimming cut 5 bases from V and 4 bases from J; bases unmatched to any gene: 11. The CDR3 DNA follows: TGTGCCAGCAGTGGAGTTGGGCTAGCGGTTTACAATGAGCAGTTCTTC. Translating it yields CASSGVGLAVYNEQFF.

This clonotype was found many times. The genes are TRBV24-1 and TRBJ2-5; 9 bases align to TRBD1. This CDR3 spans 15 amino acids. The ends lost 3 bases at V and 5 bases at J; junction bases unmatched: 6. CDR1 is KGHDR and CDR2 is SFDVKD in the germline V gene. CDR3 protein: CATSDTGTGLETQYF. CDR3 coding DNA: TGTGCCACCAGTGATACCGGGACAGGGTTGGAGACCCAGTACTTC.

V and J are TRBV15 and TRBJ2-7, with 7 positions matching TRBD2. This CDR3 is built from 13 residues. Trimming removed 0 bases from V and 6 bases from J; junction bases left unmatched: 2. CDR1 is LNHNV and CDR2 is YYDKDF in the germline V gene (reference sequence). CDR3 sequence reads: CATSRDWGGEQYF. CDR3 sequence (DNA): TGTGCCACCAGCAGAGATTGGGGGGGCGAGCAGTACTTC.

This clonotype was seen repeatedly, ten times or more. The J gene is TRBJ1-4, the V gene TRBV12-3 or TRBV12-4, with TRBD1 identical over 9 bases. The CDR3 contains 15 residues. V dropped 6 bases and J dropped 9; count of bases not matched to a gene: 11. The CDR3 DNA reads as TGTGCCAGCAGCCTACTGGGACAGGGAAACCAAAAACTGTTTTTT. Translated, it gives CASSLLGQGNQKLFF.